The 22 T cell receptor beta chains below come from one sample, sequenced in a study of blood T cell repertoires in COVID-19. Using immunoSEQ multiplex PCR, the repertoire was profiled, and TCRdb retains in-frame clones only, with some absent. The data contain over 40,000 clones, approximately 86% of them singletons. Specimen: peripheral blood. Receptor source: a man aged 35-49 years with acute or convalescent COVID-19.

The rearrangement uses TRBV2 and TRBJ2-3; 12 bases match TRBD2. J gave up 7 bases and V 2 bases, and 1 base lay outside the gene matches. CDR1 is SNHLY, CDR2 FYNNEI, per germline. The CDR3 consists of 14 residues. CDR3 sequence (DNA): TGTGCCAGCAGTGAAACTAGCGGGGGGTATACGCAGTATTTT. As protein: CASSETSGGYTQYF.

The chain links TRBV5-1 to TRBJ1-1; D not certain. Germline V gene data show CDR1 as SGHRS and CDR2 as YFSETQ. The CDR3 totals 13 residues. With 4 bases removed from V and 10 bases from J, the gap between germline ends came to 17 bases. CDR3 sequence (DNA): TGCGCCAGCAGCAGAGCGGGAGACCAAGGAGCTTTCTTT. It yields the protein CASSRAGDQGAFF.

The chain employs TRBV10-3 and TRBJ2-1; TRBD2 matches 8 bases. Trimming at V came to 8 bases and at J to 1 base, leaving 4 bases not matched to a gene. The CDR3 is made up of 14 amino acids. CDR1 and CDR2 from the germline V gene are ENHRY and SYGVKD. DNA for the CDR3: TGTGCCATCGCGGCGGGAGGTTCCTACAATGAGCAGTTCTTC. This sequence encodes CAIAAGGSYNEQFF.

This clone was detected once. V usage is TRBV10-3 and J usage is TRBJ2-3; 10 bases are a match to TRBD2. CDR3 length equals 15 residues. V lost 4 bases and J lost 1; bases outside the gene matches: 2. Germline V gene lookup returns CDR1 ENHRY and CDR2 SYGVKD. CDR3 sequence (DNA): TGTGCCATCAGTGGCGGGACTAGCGGCACAGATACGCAGTATTTT. It encodes CAISGGTSGTDTQYF.

This clone is judged medium-sized (0.01 to 0.1%). The chain combines TRBV28 with TRBJ2-1; TRBD2 is a possible D gene (6 bases). The CDR3 has 13 amino acids. The V and J ends lost 10 bases and 2 bases respectively, with 12 bases between them. Per the germline V gene, CDR1 is MDHEN and CDR2 is SYDVKM. The CDR3 region is CATSGTAYNEQFF. In DNA, the CDR3 is TGTGCCACCTCCGGGACTGCCTACAATGAGCAGTTCTTC.

The J gene is TRBJ2-4, the V gene TRBV6-5; 8 bases fit TRBD2. CDR3 length: 15 amino acids. Germline trimming cut 8 bases from V and 4 bases from J; bases unmatched to any gene: 10. Germline CDR1 MNHEY, CDR2 SVGAGI. The DNA of the CDR3 is TGTGCCAGCGAGAGCGGGAGCGGTGGGAAAAACATTCAGTACTTC. Its translation: CASESGSGGKNIQYF.

The J gene is TRBJ1-4, the V gene TRBV5-1; 7 bases line up with TRBD1. This CDR3 is 14 amino acids long. Per the germline V gene, CDR1 is SGHRS and CDR2 is YFSETQ. V lost 4 bases to trimming and J lost 8 bases; unmatched junction nucleotides: 8. CDR3 protein: CASSRDSQTEKLFF. CDR3 bases: TGCGCCAGCAGCCGGGACAGCCAAACGGAAAAACTGTTTTTT. Supplemented by reference TRBV5-1 and TRBJ1-4, the full variable domain reads KAGVTQTPRYLIKTRGQQVTLSCSPISGHRSVSWYQQTPGQGLQFLFEYFSETQRNKGNFPGRFSGRQFSNSRSEMNVSTLELGDSALYLCASSRDSQTEKLFFGSGTQLSVL.

The rearrangement uses TRBV5-6 and TRBJ1-1; a possible D gene is TRBD1 (6 bases). This CDR3 is built from 12 residues. The germline V gene encodes CDR1 SGHDT and CDR2 YYEEEE. V dropped 2 bases and J dropped 8 bases, with 10 bases sitting between them. The CDR3: CASSFNRVEAFF. In nucleotides, the CDR3 is TGTGCCAGCAGCTTTAACAGGGTGGAAGCTTTCTTT.

This sequence joins TRBV6-5 and TRBJ1-5, with 8 bases fitting TRBD1. CDR3 size: 11 residues. In germline, CDR1 is MNHEY, CDR2 SVGAGI. Germline trimming cut 7 bases from V and 10 bases from J; bases unmatched to any gene: 3. CDR3 residues: CASTGQGPQHF. CDR3 nucleotide sequence: TGTGCCAGCACCGGACAGGGACCCCAGCATTTT.

The chain recombines TRBV11-2 with TRBJ2-5, with TRBD2 as a possible D gene (5 bases). The germline V and J ends were trimmed by 1 base and 5 bases, with 14 bases remaining between them. Germline CDR1 SGHAT, CDR2 FQNNGV. This CDR3 is built from 15 residues. The CDR3 spells CASSLVSSWRETQYF. In nucleotides, the CDR3 is TGTGCCAGCAGCTTAGTCTCCTCCTGGAGGGAGACCCAGTACTTC.

Worth noting for this clone: The sample carries other DNA sequences with the same CDR3. The chain links TRBV12-3 or TRBV12-4 to TRBJ2-7; D is undetermined. V was trimmed by 3 bases and J by 6 bases, leaving 6 bases between them. This CDR3 contains 11 residues. Written as DNA, the CDR3 is TGTGCCAGCAGTTTGAGGAGCGAGCAGTACTTC. Its translation: CASSLRSEQYF.

This CDR3 is CASSHRTGRDEQFF. DNA for the CDR3: TGTGCCAGCAGCCACCGGACAGGTCGTGATGAGCAGTTCTTC. This chain uses TRBV11-3 with TRBJ2-1; 7 nucleotides match TRBD1. Looked up from germline, CDR1 is SGHNT and CDR2 is YENEEA. V was pared by 5 bases and J by 8 bases, with 9 bases of the junction left unmatched. The CDR3 consists of 14 residues. The variable domain in full, completed from reference TRBV11-3 and TRBJ2-1, reads EAGVVQSPRYKIIEKKQPVAFWCNPISGHNTLYWYLQNLGQGPELLIRYENEEAVDDSQLPKDRFSAERLKGVDSTLKIQPAELGDSAVYLCASSHRTGRDEQFFGPGTRLTVL.

The chain links TRBV5-1 to TRBJ1-1; 11 nucleotides agree with TRBD1. Trimming at V came to 5 bases and at J to 6 bases, leaving 9 bases not matched to a gene. The CDR3 is 15 amino acids. From germline, CDR1 is SGHRS and CDR2 YFSETQ. For the CDR3, the DNA is TGCGCCAGCAGGGAAGGGACAGGGGGTACTTCTGAAGCTTTCTTT. It encodes CASREGTGGTSEAFF. The whole variable domain, remainder taken from reference TRBV5-1 and TRBJ1-1, is KAGVTQTPRYLIKTRGQQVTLSCSPISGHRSVSWYQQTPGQGLQFLFEYFSETQRNKGNFPGRFSGRQFSNSRSEMNVSTLELGDSALYLCASREGTGGTSEAFFGQGTRLTVV.

The rearrangement uses TRBV6-6 and TRBJ2-5, with 13 positions matching TRBD2. The CDR3 sequence is 15 residues long. Germline V gene sequence: CDR1 MNHNY, CDR2 SVGAGI (reference sequence). V was pared by 8 bases and J by 2 bases, with 5 bases of the junction left unmatched. CDR3 amino acids: CASGETSGGQETQYF. As DNA, the CDR3 is TGTGCCAGCGGGGAGACTAGCGGGGGGCAAGAGACCCAGTACTTC.

The chain is built from TRBV7-6 and TRBJ2-2; TRBD2 matches 9 bases. Trimming took 4 bases from V and 5 from J; bases not matched to a gene: 2. Per the germline V gene, CDR1 is SGHVS and CDR2 is FNYEAQ. The CDR3 sequence is 14 residues long. CDR3 DNA sequence: TGTGCCAGCAGCTCGGGACTAGCTACCGGGGAGCTGTTTTTT. Translated, it gives CASSSGLATGELFF.

The V and J genes are TRBV4-1 and TRBJ2-5; no clear D. CDR1 MGHRA and CDR2 YSYEKL come from the germline V gene. The CDR3 is 15 residues long. The ends were cut back, 4 bases at V and 5 bases at J, with 17 bases in the middle. This CDR3 is CASSRVDRGAETQYF. The CDR3 DNA reads as TGCGCCAGCAGCCGAGTAGACCGAGGTGCTGAGACCCAGTACTTC.

The chain recombines TRBV9 with TRBJ1-1, with a weak D call TRBD1 (5 bases). This CDR3 is 15 amino acids long. The V and J ends lost 0 bases and 1 base respectively, with 10 bases between them. The germline V gene encodes CDR1 SGDLS and CDR2 YYNGEE. The CDR3 reads CASSVEGRGNTEAFF. The CDR3 DNA sequence: TGTGCCAGCAGCGTAGAGGGGAGGGGGAACACTGAAGCTTTCTTT. The whole variable domain, filled in from reference TRBV9 and TRBJ1-1, reads DSGVTQTPKHLITATGQRVTLRCSPRSGDLSVYWYQQSLDQGLQFLIQYYNGEERAKGNILERFSAQQFPDLHSELNLSSLELGDSALYFCASSVEGRGNTEAFFGQGTRLTVV.

This chain joins TRBV18 and TRBJ1-5, with 9 positions matching TRBD1. V was clipped by 3 bases and J by 5 bases; unmatched bases: 5. Germline-derived CDR1 and CDR2 are KGHSH and LQKENI. This CDR3 region has 15 residues. The CDR3, as DNA: TGTGCCAGCTCACCTGGGACAGGGCGCTATCAGCCCCAGCATTTT. This encodes CASSPGTGRYQPQHF.

The rearrangement links TRBV6-1 to TRBJ1-5; 8 bases fit TRBD1. J lost 7 bases, V lost 4 bases, and 18 bases had no gene match. In germline, CDR1 is MNHNS, CDR2 SASEGT. This CDR3 is built from 18 residues. The CDR3 reads CASSVTGPDRVSGQPQHF. The CDR3 DNA reads TGTGCCAGCAGTGTTACGGGGCCGGACAGGGTTTCGGGCCAGCCCCAGCATTTT.

This clone is medium-sized by share. The chain combines TRBV9 with TRBJ2-3; 7 nucleotides match TRBD1. Germline CDR1 is SGDLS and CDR2 is YYNGEE. V trimming: 8 bases; J trimming: 1 base; junction bases outside the gene matches: 10. There are 15 residues in the CDR3. CDR3 region: CASSRQGVGTDTQYF. Written as DNA, the CDR3 is TGTGCCAGTTCACGTCAGGGGGTTGGCACAGATACGCAGTATTTT.

The CDR3 bases are TGTGCCAGCAGTCAATATGCCGCGGGGGTGGTCGAGCAGTACGTC. Its translation is CASSQYAAGVVEQYV. This chain links TRBV2 with TRBJ2-7; 7 bases are shared with TRBD2. The CDR3 covers 15 residues. The germline V gene has CDR1 SNHLY and CDR2 FYNNEI. Trimming at V came to 5 bases and at J to 6 bases, leaving 13 bases not matched to a gene.

The V gene is TRBV9, the J gene TRBJ2-1; weak D call: TRBD2 (6 bases). V was clipped by 4 bases and J by 2 bases, with 13 bases between them. The CDR3 is made up of 15 amino acids. Germline V gene sequence: CDR1 SGDLS, CDR2 YYNGEE. The CDR3 region is CASSSGAGPYNEQFF. In nucleotides, the CDR3 is TGTGCCAGCAGCTCTGGGGCGGGGCCCTACAATGAGCAGTTCTTC.